What follows describes a single T cell receptor beta chain. This entry belongs to a study of CD8 T cells in Susac syndrome. The diagnostic criteria were recently defined, and patients with Susac syndrome met them for definite or probable disease. V lost 0 bases to trimming and J lost 6 bases, with 8 bases between them. Germline CDR1 and CDR2: MGHDK and SYGVNS. The CDR3 length is 13 residues. With random hexamers, reverse transcription was performed on roughly 0.5 to 1 ug of RNA. Coverage of TCR beta CDR3 amplification by immunoSEQ multiplex PCR extended to 54 Vbeta and 13 Jbeta. TCRdb reprocessed the immunoSEQ multiplex PCR reads with MiXCR, giving one entry per CDR3 protein. The data contain approximately 180,000 distinct CDR3 sequences, roughly 94% of them seen just once; the ten biggest clones take up 0.099%.

The chain joins TRBV25-1 to TRBJ1-1; D perhaps matches TRBD1 (5 bases). The sequence was collected from a human donor with Susac syndrome. Material: CD4+ T cells from PBMCs. In DNA, the CDR3 is TGTGCCAGCAGTGAATACCGGGGACCTGAAGCTTTCTTT. Protein: CASSEYRGPEAFF.